The 3 T cell receptor beta chains listed next were all sequenced from one sample in a study of regulatory T cells in long-lasting Graves disease. Combining iRepertoire HTBI primers with Arm-PCR of CDR3 regions, the authors built TCR beta libraries. TCRdb re-called the multiplex PCR reads with MiXCR, one entry per CDR3 protein. The sample shows 440,000 or so distinct CDR3 sequences, around 15% of them seen only once. Time point denoted: newly diagnosed GD, antithyroid drugs for less than 3 months. From RNA extracted from PBMCs, the TCR library was made. The same sample was also used in a study of T cells in Graves' hyperthyroidism and ophthalmopathy.

The specimen comprised peripheral blood mononuclear cells (PBMCs), sampled at new diagnosis, from a patient treated with antithyroid drugs. These receptors were collected from a woman between 25 and 40 years old with Graves disease.

This clonotype has at least ten counts. The gene calls are TRBV11-2 and TRBJ1-1; D perhaps matches TRBD1 (5 bases). V lost 5 bases and J lost 10, with 17 bases in between. CDR3 length: 13 amino acids. CDR1 and CDR2 from the germline V gene are SGHAT and FQNNGV. The CDR3 DNA follows: TGTGCCAGCAGCCGTTTGGGGGTTCTAGGAGCTTTCTTT. This translates into CASSRLGVLGAFF.

This clonotype was detected ten times or more. For the CDR3, the DNA is TGTGCCAGCTCACCGGGACCAAACCCACCCGAGCAGTACTTC. Translated: CASSPGPNPPEQYF. The chain links TRBV18 to TRBJ2-7; perhaps D is TRBD1 or TRBD2 (5 bases each). Trimming took 3 bases from V and 6 from J, leaving 15 bases between them. The length of the CDR3 is 14 residues. Germline values: CDR1 KGHSH, CDR2 LQKENI.

In the case of this clonotype: Here the CDR3 omits its conserved ending phenylalanine or tryptophan, so a read error is the likely source. The chain has TRBV30 and TRBJ2-6; D not resolved. V was pared by 7 bases and J by 0 bases, with 13 bases between. CDR1 is GTSNPN and CDR2 is SVGIG in the germline V gene (reference sequence). The CDR3 consists of 15 residues. CDR3 in amino acids: CASSPGTSGANVLTS. CDR3 coding DNA: TGTGCCTCCTCCCCAGGCACCTCTGGGGCCAACGTCCTGACTTCC.